This T cell receptor (beta chain) was found in a study of early T cells in non-severe SARS-CoV-2 infection. As part of library construction, unique molecular identifiers were attached to individual cDNA molecules. TCRdb reprocessed the 5' RACE reads via MiXCR and lists one record per CDR3 protein. The table records approximately 70,000 distinct CDR3 sequences, roughly 12% of them present only once. V gave up 1 base and J gave up 2 bases, with 15 bases separating them. Germline lookup yields CDR1 LGHNA and CDR2 YNFKEQ. The CDR3 has 16 residues. Specimen: whole blood. The chain uses TRBV4-2 and TRBJ2-7; D remains ambiguous. This TCR was recovered from an adult who was a healthcare worker with PCR-confirmed SARS-CoV-2 infection or an uninfected control (not recorded which). As DNA, the CDR3 is TGTGCCAGCAGCCAAGTCGCTTCAGCTACAACCTACGAGCAGTACTTC. Residues: CASSQVASATTYEQYF.